This T cell receptor (beta chain) was sequenced in a study of cytomegalovirus exposure and HLA in healthy donors. Points from the study as a whole: A subsequent analysis found that TCR clusters from the first cohort also tended to co-occur in the 90 to 150 validation repertoires, with approximately 95% of cluster scores above 0. Cytomegalovirus association was assigned to approximately 160 TCR beta chains.

On this clone: The antigen is undetermined.

The donors were part of the validation cohort of roughly 110 subjects. That cohort was separate from the first cohort, which comprised under 700 subjects. Germline-derived CDR1 and CDR2 are MDHEN and SYDVKM. V was pared by 6 bases and J by 2 bases, with 11 bases between. The CDR3 has 14 amino acids. TCRdb's copy holds only in-frame clones and misses some; the assay was immunoSEQ multiplex PCR. The repertoire holds about 160,000 clones, with more than 70% as singletons. This chain connects TRBV28 to TRBJ1-3, with D possibly matching TRBD1 (6 bases). This sequence originates from a man younger than 35 in good health and CMV-seronegative. The sequenced sample consisted of PBMCs. CDR3 protein: CASRRTGPGNTIYF. For the CDR3, the DNA is TGTGCCAGCAGACGAACAGGGCCTGGAAACACCATATATTTT. Variable domain in full (rest from reference TRBV28 and TRBJ1-3): DVKVTQSSRYLVKRTGEKVFLECVQDMDHENMFWYRQDPGLGLRLIYFSYDVKMKEKGDIPEGYSVSREKKERFSLILESASTNQTSMYLCASRRTGPGNTIYFGEGSWLTVV.